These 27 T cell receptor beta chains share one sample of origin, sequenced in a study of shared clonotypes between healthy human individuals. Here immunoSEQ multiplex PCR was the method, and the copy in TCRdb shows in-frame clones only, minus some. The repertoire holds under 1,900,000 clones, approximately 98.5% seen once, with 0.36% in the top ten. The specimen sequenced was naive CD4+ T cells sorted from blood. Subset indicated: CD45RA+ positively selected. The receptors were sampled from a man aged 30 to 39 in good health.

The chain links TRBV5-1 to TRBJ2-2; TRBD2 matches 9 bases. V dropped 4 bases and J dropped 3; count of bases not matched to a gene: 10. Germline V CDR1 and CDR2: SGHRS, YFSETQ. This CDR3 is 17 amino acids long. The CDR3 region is CASSPIGKREDTGELFF. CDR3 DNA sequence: TGCGCCAGCAGCCCGATAGGGAAGCGGGAGGACACCGGGGAGCTGTTTTTT.

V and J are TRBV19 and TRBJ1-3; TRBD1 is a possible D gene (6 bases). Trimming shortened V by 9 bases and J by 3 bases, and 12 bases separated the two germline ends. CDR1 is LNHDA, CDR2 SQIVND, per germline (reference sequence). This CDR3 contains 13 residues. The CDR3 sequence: CASSGAVGNTIYF. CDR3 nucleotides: TGTGCCAGCTCAGGGGCTGTTGGAAACACCATATATTTT. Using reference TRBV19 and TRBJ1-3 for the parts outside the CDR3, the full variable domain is DGGITQSPKYLFRKEGQNVTLSCEQNLNHDAMYWYRQDPGQGLRLIYYSQIVNDFQKGDIAEGYSVSREKKESFPLTVTSAQKNPTAFYLCASSGAVGNTIYFGEGSWLTVV.

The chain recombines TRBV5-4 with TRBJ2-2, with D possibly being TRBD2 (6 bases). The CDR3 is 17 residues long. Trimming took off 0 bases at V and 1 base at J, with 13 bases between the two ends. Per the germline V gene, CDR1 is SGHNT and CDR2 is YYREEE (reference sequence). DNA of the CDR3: TGTGCCAGCAGCTTGGCCCCGCGGGGAGGGAACACCGGGGAGCTGTTTTTT. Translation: CASSLAPRGGNTGELFF.

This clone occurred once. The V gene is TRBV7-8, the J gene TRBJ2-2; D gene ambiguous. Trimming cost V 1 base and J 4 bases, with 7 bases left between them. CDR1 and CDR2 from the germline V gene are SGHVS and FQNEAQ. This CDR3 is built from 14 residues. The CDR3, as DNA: TGTGCCAGCAGCTTAGAGAGGAGCACCGGGGAGCTGTTTTTT. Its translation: CASSLERSTGELFF.

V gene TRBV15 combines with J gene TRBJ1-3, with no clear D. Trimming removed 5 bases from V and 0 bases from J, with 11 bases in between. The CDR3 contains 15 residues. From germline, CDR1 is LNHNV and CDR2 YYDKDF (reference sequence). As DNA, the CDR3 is TGTGCCACCAGCTCCCGGGCCAACTCTGGAAACACCATATATTTT. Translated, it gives CATSSRANSGNTIYF.

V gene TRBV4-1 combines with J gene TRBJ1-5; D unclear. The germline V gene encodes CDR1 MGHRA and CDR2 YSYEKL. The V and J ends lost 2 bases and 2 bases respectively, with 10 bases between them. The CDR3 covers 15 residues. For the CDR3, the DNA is TGCGCCAGCAGCCAACTCGAGGGCGGCAATCAGCCCCAGCATTTT. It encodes CASSQLEGGNQPQHF.

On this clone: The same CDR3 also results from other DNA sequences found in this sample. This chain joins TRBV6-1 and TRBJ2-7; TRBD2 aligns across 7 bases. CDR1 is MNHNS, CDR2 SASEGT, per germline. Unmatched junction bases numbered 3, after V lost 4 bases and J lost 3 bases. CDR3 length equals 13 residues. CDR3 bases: TGTGCCAGCAGTGCCGGGGGGAGCTACGAGCAGTACTTC. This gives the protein CASSAGGSYEQYF.

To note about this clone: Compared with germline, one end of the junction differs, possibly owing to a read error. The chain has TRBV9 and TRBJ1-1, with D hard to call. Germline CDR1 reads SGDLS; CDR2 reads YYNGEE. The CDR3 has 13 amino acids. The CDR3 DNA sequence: TGTGCCAGCAGCGTAGGAGGGAACGCTGAAGCTTTCTTT. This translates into CASSVGGNAEAFF. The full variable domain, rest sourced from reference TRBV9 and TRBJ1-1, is DSGVTQTPKHLITATGQRVTLRCSPRSGDLSVYWYQQSLDQGLQFLIQYYNGEERAKGNILERFSAQQFPDLHSELNLSSLELGDSALYFCASSVGGNAEAFFGQGTRLTVV.

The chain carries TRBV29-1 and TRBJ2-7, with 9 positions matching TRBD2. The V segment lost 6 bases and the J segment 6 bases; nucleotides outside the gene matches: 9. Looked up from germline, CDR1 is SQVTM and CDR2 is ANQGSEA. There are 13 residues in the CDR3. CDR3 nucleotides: TGCAGCGTCCGAGCGGGAGGATCCGTCGAGCAGTACTTC. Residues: CSVRAGGSVEQYF.

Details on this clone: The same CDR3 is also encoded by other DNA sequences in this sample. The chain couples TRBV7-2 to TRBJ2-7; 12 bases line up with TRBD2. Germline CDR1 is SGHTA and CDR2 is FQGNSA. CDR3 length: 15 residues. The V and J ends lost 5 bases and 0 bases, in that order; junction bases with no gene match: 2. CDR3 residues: CASSATSGSSYEQYF. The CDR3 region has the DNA TGTGCCAGCAGCGCGACTAGCGGGAGCTCCTACGAGCAGTACTTC.

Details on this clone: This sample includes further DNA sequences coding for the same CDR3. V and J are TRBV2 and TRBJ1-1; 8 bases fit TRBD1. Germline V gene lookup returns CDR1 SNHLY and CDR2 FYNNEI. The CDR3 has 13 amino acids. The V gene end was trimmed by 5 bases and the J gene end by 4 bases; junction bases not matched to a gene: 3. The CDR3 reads CASSLDRATEAFF. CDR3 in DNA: TGTGCCAGCAGTCTGGACAGGGCCACTGAAGCTTTCTTT.

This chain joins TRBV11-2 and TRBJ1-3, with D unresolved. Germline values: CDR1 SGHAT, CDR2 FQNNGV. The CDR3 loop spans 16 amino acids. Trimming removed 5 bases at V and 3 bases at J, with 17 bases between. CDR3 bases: TGTGCCAGCAGCCTAGCAGGACTCTTATTTGGAAACACCATATATTTT. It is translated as CASSLAGLLFGNTIYF.

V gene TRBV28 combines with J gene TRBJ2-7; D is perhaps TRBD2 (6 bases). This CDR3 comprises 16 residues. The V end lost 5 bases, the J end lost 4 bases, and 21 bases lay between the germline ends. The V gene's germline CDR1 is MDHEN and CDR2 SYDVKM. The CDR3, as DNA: TGTGCCAGCAGTCGACCCGGGACTGCCGATCGGTACGAGCAGTACTTC. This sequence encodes CASSRPGTADRYEQYF.

The CDR3 DNA sequence: TGTGCCAGCAGCCAAACGGGATCCGGGACAGAAATAGCCTCCTACGAGCAGTACTTC. Encoded protein: CASSQTGSGTEIASYEQYF. V is TRBV4-2 and J is TRBJ2-7, with 7 bases lining up with TRBD1. The CDR3 spans 19 residues. CDR1 and CDR2 from the germline V gene are LGHNA and YNFKEQ. V was clipped by 2 bases and J by 0 bases; unmatched bases: 16.

The CDR3, as DNA: TGTGCCAGCAGCTCATGGACACCAAATGGCTACACCTTC. Encoded protein: CASSSWTPNGYTF. The chain links TRBV11-2 to TRBJ1-2; D might be TRBD1 (5 bases). The germline CDR1 and CDR2 sequences are SGHAT and FQNNGV. The germline V and J ends were trimmed by 4 bases and 6 bases, with 12 bases remaining between them. This CDR3 is built from 13 residues.

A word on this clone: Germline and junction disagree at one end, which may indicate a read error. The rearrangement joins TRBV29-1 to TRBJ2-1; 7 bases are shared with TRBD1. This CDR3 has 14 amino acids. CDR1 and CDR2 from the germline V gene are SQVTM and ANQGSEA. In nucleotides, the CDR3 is TGCAGCGTCGAAGACAGGGTCCCTCGTAGTGAGCAGTTCTTC. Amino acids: CSVEDRVPRSEQFF.

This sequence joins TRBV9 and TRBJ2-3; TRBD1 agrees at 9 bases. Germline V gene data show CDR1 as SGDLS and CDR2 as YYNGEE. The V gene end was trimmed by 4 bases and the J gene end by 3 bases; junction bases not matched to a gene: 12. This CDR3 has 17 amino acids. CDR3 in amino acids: CASSTRGGTGRTDTQYF. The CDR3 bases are TGTGCCAGCAGCACCCGTGGAGGGACAGGGAGGACAGATACGCAGTATTTT.

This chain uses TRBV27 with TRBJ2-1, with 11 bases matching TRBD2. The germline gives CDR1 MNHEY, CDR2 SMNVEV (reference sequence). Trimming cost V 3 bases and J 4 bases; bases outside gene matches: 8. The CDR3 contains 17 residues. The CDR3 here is CASSFIKLAGEYNEQFF. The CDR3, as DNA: TGTGCCAGCAGTTTCATCAAACTAGCGGGGGAGTACAATGAGCAGTTCTTC.

The CDR3, as DNA: TGTGCCAGCAGCTTAGACAGGGGGCGCTTTTCCGAGCAGTACTTC. Amino acids: CASSLDRGRFSEQYF. V is TRBV7-9 and J is TRBJ2-7; 9 bases are a match to TRBD1. The CDR3 sequence is 15 residues long. The V segment lost 1 base and the J segment 6 bases; nucleotides outside the gene matches: 7. Germline V gene lookup returns CDR1 SEHNR and CDR2 FQNEAQ (reference sequence).

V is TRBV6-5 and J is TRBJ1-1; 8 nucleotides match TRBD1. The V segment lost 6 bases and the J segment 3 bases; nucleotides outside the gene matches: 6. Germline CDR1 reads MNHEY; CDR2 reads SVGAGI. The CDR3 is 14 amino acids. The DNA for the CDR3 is TGTGCCAGCAGGTTGGACAGGGAAGACACTGAAGCTTTCTTT. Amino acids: CASRLDREDTEAFF.

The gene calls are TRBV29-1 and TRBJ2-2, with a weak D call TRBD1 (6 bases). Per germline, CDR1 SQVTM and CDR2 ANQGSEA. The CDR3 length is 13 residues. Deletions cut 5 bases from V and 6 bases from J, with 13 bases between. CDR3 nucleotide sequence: TGCAGCGTTCGGAACAGGGCAGCCGGGGAGCTGTTTTTT. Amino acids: CSVRNRAAGELFF.

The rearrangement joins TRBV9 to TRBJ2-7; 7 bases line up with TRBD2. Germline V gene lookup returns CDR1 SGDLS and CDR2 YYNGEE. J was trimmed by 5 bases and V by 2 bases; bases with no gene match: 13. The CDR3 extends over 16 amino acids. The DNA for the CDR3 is TGTGCCAGCAGCGTGGGTCTCGGGGAGGGAGGGAACGAGCAGTACTTC. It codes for CASSVGLGEGGNEQYF.

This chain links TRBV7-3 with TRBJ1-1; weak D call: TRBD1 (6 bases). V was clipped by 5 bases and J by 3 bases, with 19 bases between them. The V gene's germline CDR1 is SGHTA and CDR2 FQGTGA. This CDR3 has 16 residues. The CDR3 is CASSPRGSSPHTEAFF. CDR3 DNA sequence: TGTGCCAGCAGCCCCAGGGGTTCGTCCCCACACACTGAAGCTTTCTTT.

CDR3: CASSLDRGASALGYTF. In DNA, the CDR3 is TGTGCCAGCAGCTTAGACAGGGGAGCGTCCGCGCTTGGCTACACCTTC. The chain joins TRBV7-9 to TRBJ1-2, with 7 bases matching TRBD1. In germline, CDR1 is SEHNR, CDR2 FQNEAQ (reference sequence). The trim removed 1 base at V and 7 bases at J, leaving 12 bases unmatched. This CDR3 contains 16 residues.

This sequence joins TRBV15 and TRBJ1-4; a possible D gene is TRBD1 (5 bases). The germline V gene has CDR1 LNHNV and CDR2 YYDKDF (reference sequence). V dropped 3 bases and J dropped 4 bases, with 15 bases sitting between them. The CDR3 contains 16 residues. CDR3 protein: CATSRIGAFGNEKLFF. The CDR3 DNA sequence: TGTGCCACCAGCAGGATAGGGGCGTTCGGTAATGAAAAACTGTTTTTT.

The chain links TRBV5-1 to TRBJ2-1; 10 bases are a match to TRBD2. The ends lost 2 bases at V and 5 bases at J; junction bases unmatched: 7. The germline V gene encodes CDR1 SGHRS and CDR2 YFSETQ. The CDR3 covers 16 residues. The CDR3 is CASSLPIAGGNNEQFF. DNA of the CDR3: TGCGCCAGCAGCTTACCTATAGCGGGAGGCAACAATGAGCAGTTCTTC.

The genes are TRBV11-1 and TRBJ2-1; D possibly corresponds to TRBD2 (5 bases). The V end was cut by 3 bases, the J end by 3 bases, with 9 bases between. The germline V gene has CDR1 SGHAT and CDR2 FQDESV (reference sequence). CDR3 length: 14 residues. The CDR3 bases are TGTGCCAGCAGCTTCGGGATCGACTACAATGAGCAGTTCTTC. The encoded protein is CASSFGIDYNEQFF.